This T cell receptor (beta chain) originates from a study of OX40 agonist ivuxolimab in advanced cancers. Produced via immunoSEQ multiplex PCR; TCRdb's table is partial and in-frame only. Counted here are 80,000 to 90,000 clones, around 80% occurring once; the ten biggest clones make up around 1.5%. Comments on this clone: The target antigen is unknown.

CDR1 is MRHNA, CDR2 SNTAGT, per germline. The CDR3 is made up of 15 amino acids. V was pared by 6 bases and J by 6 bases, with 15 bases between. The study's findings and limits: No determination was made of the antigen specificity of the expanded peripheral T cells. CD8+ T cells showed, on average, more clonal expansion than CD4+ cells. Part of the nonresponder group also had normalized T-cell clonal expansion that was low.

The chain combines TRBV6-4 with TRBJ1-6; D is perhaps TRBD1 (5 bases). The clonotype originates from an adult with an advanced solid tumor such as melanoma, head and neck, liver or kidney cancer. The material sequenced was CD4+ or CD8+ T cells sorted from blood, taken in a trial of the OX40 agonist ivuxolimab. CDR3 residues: CASSSEMGVNSPLHF. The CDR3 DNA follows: TGTGCCAGCAGCTCTGAGATGGGGGTTAATTCACCCCTCCACTTT.